The 4 T cell receptor beta chains below all came from one sample that was sequenced in a study of T cell responses to AZD1222 COVID-19 vaccine. Assay used: immunoSEQ multiplex PCR; TCRdb lists only in-frame clones, some missing. The sample has around 100,000 clones, around nine tenths seen once. Sequencing was performed on peripheral blood, taken on day 0 of AZD1222 vaccination. The origin of the receptors is an adult in good health.

The V and J genes are TRBV5-4 and TRBJ2-1; 11 nucleotides agree with TRBD2. The germline V gene encodes CDR1 SGHNT and CDR2 YYREEE (reference sequence). Losses at the gene ends were 5 bases for V and 3 bases for J; bases not matched to a gene: 10. This CDR3 has 17 residues. The CDR3 DNA follows: TGTGCCAGCAGACTGGCGCTAGCGGGGGGAAGCTACAATGAGCAGTTCTTC. Its protein is CASRLALAGGSYNEQFF.

The CDR3 sequence is CASSLSQANYGYTF. Here the CDR3 DNA reads TGTGCCAGCAGTTTATCGCAGGCCAACTATGGCTACACCTTC. V usage is TRBV28 and J usage is TRBJ1-2; D gene unclear. With 1 base removed from V and 2 bases from J, the gap between germline ends came to 8 bases. The CDR3 has 14 residues. Germline CDR1 MDHEN, CDR2 SYDVKM.

V gene TRBV2 combines with J gene TRBJ1-5; 7 positions agree with TRBD1. Trimming cost V 8 bases and J 1 base; bases outside gene matches: 11. Germline CDR1 is SNHLY and CDR2 is FYNNEI. There are 16 residues in the CDR3. The CDR3 coding sequence is TGTGCCAGCGCCGAGACGACAGGGCGAAGCAATCAGCCCCAGCATTTT. This gives the protein CASAETTGRSNQPQHF.

The CDR3 nucleotides read TGTGCCAGTGGGGTAGGTGCGGGGGTCACAGATACGCAGTATTTT. As protein: CASGVGAGVTDTQYF. The rearrangement uses TRBV19 and TRBJ2-3; 7 bases fit TRBD2. Germline V gives CDR1 LNHDA, CDR2 SQIVND (reference sequence). The CDR3 loop spans 15 amino acids. After removal of 8 bases from V and 2 bases from J, the junction contained 10 bases not matched to a gene.